Listed below are T cell receptor beta chains from one sample, sequenced in a study of cytomegalovirus exposure and HLA in healthy donors. Sequencing used immunoSEQ multiplex PCR; TCRdb keeps in-frame clones, though not all of them. The sample records tens of thousands of clones, 70% to 80% being singletons. The sample was PBMCs. The receptors originated from a woman in her forties in good health and CMV-seropositive. CDR3s include the opening cysteine and the closing phenylalanine or tryptophan. D genes are given only for firm matches. A row's size may be missing; if present it is once, few, many or a size class.

clone_size | j_call | d_call | v_call | cdr3_nt | cdr3_aa
once | TRBJ2-7 | TRBD2 | TRBV19 | TGTGCCAGTAGTATCCGGGGGGTAGCCTACGAGCAGTACTTC | CASSIRGVAYEQYF
. | TRBJ2-5 | . | TRBV21-1 | TGTGCCAGCAGGGACAAGAAAGAGACCCAGTACTTC | CASRDKKETQYF
. | TRBJ2-5 | . | TRBV5-1 | TGCGCCAGCAGCTTGGGAGGTGGGGGGCAAGAGACCCAGTACTTC | CASSLGGGGQETQYF
few | TRBJ1-1 | . | TRBV16 | TGTGCCAGCAGAGATGCCGGGACTGAAGCTTTCTTT | CASRDAGTEAFF
. | TRBJ1-2 | . | TRBV28 | TGTGCCAGCAGTTTACCCCAATCCTATGGCTACACCTTC | CASSLPQSYGYTF
. | TRBJ1-6 | . | TRBV30 | TGTGCCTGGAGCCCCGACAGCCCAGGCTCACCCCTCCACTTT | CAWSPDSPGSPLHF
. | TRBJ1-2 | TRBD1 | TRBV7-3 | TGTGCCAGCAGCCCCAAGGGACAGGGGTCTGGCTACACCTTC | CASSPKGQGSGYTF
. | TRBJ2-2 | . | TRBV2 | TGTGCCAGCAGTCTTGCGCCCAGGGATCCCGGGGAGCTGTTTTTT | CASSLAPRDPGELFF
once | TRBJ2-2 | TRBD2 | TRBV27 | TGTGCCAGCAGTTCCCCGACTAGCGGGGGGAACCTTCACACCGGGGAGCTGTTTTTT | CASSSPTSGGNLHTGELFF
. | TRBJ1-5 | TRBD1 | TRBV30 | TGTGCCTGGAGGGAGGGGACAGGGAAGCAGCCCCAGCATTTT | CAWREGTGKQPQHF
. | TRBJ1-5 | . | TRBV7-8 | TGTGCCAGCAGCTTAGAGCCAAATCAGCCCCAGCATTTT | CASSLEPNQPQHF
. | TRBJ2-1 | . | TRBV9 | TGTGCCAGCAGCGTAGGGTCAGGAACCAATGAGCAGTTCTTC | CASSVGSGTNEQFF
. | TRBJ2-5 | . | TRBV6-5 | TGTGCCAGCAGGCCGACTCGATCCCAAGAGACCCAGTACTTC | CASRPTRSQETQYF
. | TRBJ2-4 | . | TRBV11-3 | TGTGCCAGCAGCTACCGCCTGGACTACCCAATAGCCAAAAACATTCAGTACTTC | CASSYRLDYPIAKNIQYF
. | TRBJ2-1 | . | TRBV5-4 | TGTGCCAGCAGCTTCGGCGGTGAGCAGTTCTTC | CASSFGGEQFF